This TCR beta chain was sequenced during a study of T cell repertoires in cytomegalovirus infection. As for the study in general: Signatures in public TCR beta sequences pointed to both CMV infection and matching HLA type. Overall study findings and caveats: Based on cumulative public TCR beta family frequency, carriers of CMV plus the relevant HLA were identified. There were HLA-C-restricted CMV-specific TCR beta clonotypes dominating the ex vivo response.

The CDR3 runs to 14 residues. The V end lost 0 bases, the J end lost 7 bases, and 14 bases lay between the germline ends. Germline-derived CDR1 and CDR2 are SGHRS and YFSETQ. In regard to this clonotype: Its antigen is currently unknown.

TCRdb ran MiXCR on the reads and lists one entry per CDR3 protein. Seen here are some 350,000 distinct CDR3 sequences, about 35% observed once, and the top ten hold less than 15%. The genes are TRBV5-1 and TRBJ2-7; tentative D call: TRBD2 (6 bases). The TCR sequence derives from a human donor in good health (CMV status not recorded). Some clones in this sample may be carry-over from other donors' samples. The starting material was cultured PBMCs, obtained from culture after CMV antigen stimulation. In nucleotides, the CDR3 is TGCGCCAGCAGCTTGGCCCCGGGGGACCGAGAGCAGTACTTC. It codes for CASSLAPGDREQYF.